One T cell receptor beta chain is described in this entry. Survey level was the resolution at which the v3.0 immunoSEQ assay ran. Measured with immunoSEQ multiplex PCR; TCRdb has only the in-frame clones, and not every one. The sample includes several thousand clones, around 73% of them seen just once. This sample stems from a study of long-term antiretroviral therapy in people with HIV. V dropped 1 base and J dropped 5 bases, with 18 bases sitting between them. Germline V CDR1 and CDR2: SGHRS, YFSETQ. This CDR3 is 16 amino acids long. V and J are TRBV5-1 and TRBJ2-5; D is uncertain. Sequencing was performed on unsorted PBMCs, taken 0.4 years before starting antiretroviral therapy. The receptor was isolated from a man in his thirties or forties with HIV. CDR3 nucleotides: TGCGCCAGCAGCTTGAGGAAGGGTGTGGGAATGGAGACCCAGTACTTC. Translated, it gives CASSLRKGVGMETQYF.